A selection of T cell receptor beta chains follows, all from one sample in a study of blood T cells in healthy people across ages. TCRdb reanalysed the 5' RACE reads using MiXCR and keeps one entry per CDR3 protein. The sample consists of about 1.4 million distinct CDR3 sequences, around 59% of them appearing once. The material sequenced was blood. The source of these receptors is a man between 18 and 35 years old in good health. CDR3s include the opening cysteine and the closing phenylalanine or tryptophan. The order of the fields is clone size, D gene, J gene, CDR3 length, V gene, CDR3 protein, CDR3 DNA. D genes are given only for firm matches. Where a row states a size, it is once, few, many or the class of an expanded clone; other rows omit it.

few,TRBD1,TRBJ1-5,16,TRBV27,CASSFRGPYSNQPQHF,TGTGCCAGCAGTTTCAGGGGGCCTTATAGCAATCAGCCCCAGCATTTT
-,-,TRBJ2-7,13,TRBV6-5,CASTLPGSYEQYF,TGTGCCAGCACCCTACCCGGCTCCTACGAGCAGTACTTC
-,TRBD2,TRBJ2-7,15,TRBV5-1,CASSLTSGRQGEQYF,TGCGCCAGCAGCCTTACTAGCGGGAGGCAGGGCGAGCAGTACTTC
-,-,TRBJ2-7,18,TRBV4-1,CASSSQGSGPFYSYEQYF,TGCGCCAGCAGTTCGCAAGGGAGCGGGCCCTTCTATTCCTACGAGCAGTACTTC
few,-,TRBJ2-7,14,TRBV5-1,CASSLLTSGYEQYF,TGCGCCAGCAGCTTGCTGACTAGTGGATACGAGCAGTACTTC
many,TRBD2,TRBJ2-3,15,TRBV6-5,CASSRSGGRQDTQYF,TGTGCCAGCAGTCGAAGCGGGGGTCGTCAAGATACGCAGTATTTT
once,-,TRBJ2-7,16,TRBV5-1,CASSLGPHPSVPEQYF,TGCGCCAGCAGCTTGGGACCCCACCCCAGCGTTCCCGAGCAGTACTTC
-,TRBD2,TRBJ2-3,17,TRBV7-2,CASSLPLAGAYTDTQYF,TGTGCCAGCAGCTTGCCACTAGCGGGGGCCTACACAGATACGCAGTATTTT
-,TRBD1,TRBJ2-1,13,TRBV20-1,CSVIDRGRDEQFF,TGCAGTGTCATTGACAGGGGTCGGGATGAGCAGTTCTTC
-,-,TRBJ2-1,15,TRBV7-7,CASSPDGASYNEQFF,TGTGCCAGCAGCCCCGACGGGGCTTCCTACAATGAGCAGTTCTTC
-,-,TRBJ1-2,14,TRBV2,CASKADRNNYGYTF,TGTGCCAGCAAGGCAGACCGCAATAACTATGGCTACACCTTC
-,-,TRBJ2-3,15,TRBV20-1,CSARVRDIGTDTQYF,TGCAGTGCTAGAGTAAGGGACATAGGGACAGATACGCAGTATTTT
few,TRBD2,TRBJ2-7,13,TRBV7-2,CASSLWGGYEQYF,TGTGCCAGCAGCTTATGGGGGGGCTACGAGCAGTACTTC
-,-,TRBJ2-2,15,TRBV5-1,CASRRSGFNTGELFF,TGCGCCAGCAGGAGGTCAGGGTTCAACACCGGGGAGCTGTTTTTT
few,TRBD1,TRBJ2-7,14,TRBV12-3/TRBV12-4,CASSPGTGVHEQYF,TGTGCCAGCAGTCCCGGGACAGGGGTCCACGAGCAGTACTTC
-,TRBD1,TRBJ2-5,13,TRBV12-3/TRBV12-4,CASRMTGKETQYF,TGTGCCAGCAGAATGACAGGGAAAGAGACCCAGTACTTC
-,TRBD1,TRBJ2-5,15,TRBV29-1,CSVEDGRGRQETQYF,TGCAGCGTTGAAGACGGCAGGGGGCGGCAAGAGACCCAGTACTTC
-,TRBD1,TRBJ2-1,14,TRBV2,CASDDRGGFDEQFF,TGTGCCAGCGACGACAGGGGAGGTTTTGATGAGCAGTTCTTC
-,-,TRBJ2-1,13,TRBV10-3,CAISESLQNEQFF,TGTGCCATCAGTGAGTCACTACAAAATGAGCAGTTCTTC
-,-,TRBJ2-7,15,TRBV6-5,CASSYSAGEAYEQYF,TGTGCCAGCAGTTACTCGGCAGGGGAAGCCTACGAGCAGTACTTC
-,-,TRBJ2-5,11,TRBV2,CAGAGYMEQYF,TGTGCCGGCGCCGGCTATATGGAGCAGTACTTC
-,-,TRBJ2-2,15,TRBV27,CASSYAGTNTGELFF,TGTGCCAGCAGTTATGCTGGAACGAACACCGGGGAGCTGTTTTTT
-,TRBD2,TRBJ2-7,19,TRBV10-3,CAISTVSGTSGGPGYEQYF,TGTGCCATCAGTACGGTGTCCGGGACTAGCGGGGGGCCGGGGTACGAGCAGTACTTC
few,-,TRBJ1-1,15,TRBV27,CASSLLQGGGTEAFF,TGTGCCAGCAGTTTACTACAGGGAGGGGGCACTGAAGCTTTCTTT
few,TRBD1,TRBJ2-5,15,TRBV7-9,CASSQATGIGETQYF,TGTGCCAGCAGCCAAGCGACAGGGATTGGGGAGACCCAGTACTTC
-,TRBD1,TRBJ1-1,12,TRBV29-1,CSVAGQGFEAFF,TGCAGCGTTGCTGGACAGGGCTTTGAAGCTTTCTTT
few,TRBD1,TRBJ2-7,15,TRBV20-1,CSANAGDRGQGEQYF,TGCAGTGCCAACGCAGGGGACAGGGGCCAGGGAGAGCAGTACTTC
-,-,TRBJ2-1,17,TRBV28,CASSLSAGRSSYNEQFF,TGTGCCAGCAGTTTATCGGCAGGCCGGAGCTCCTACAATGAGCAGTTCTTC
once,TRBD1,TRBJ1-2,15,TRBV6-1,CACSENRGNNYGYTF,TGTGCCTGCAGTGAAAACAGGGGAAATAACTATGGCTACACCTTC
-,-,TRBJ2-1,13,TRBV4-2,CASSQEESGQQFF,TGTGCCAGCAGCCAAGAAGAGAGCGGACAGCAGTTCTTC
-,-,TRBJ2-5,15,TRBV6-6,CASNNRPQIGETQYF,TGTGCCAGCAACAATCGGCCCCAGATTGGAGAGACCCAGTACTTC
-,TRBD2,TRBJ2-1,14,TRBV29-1,CSVLAGDVYNEQFF,TGCAGCGTCTTAGCGGGAGACGTCTACAATGAGCAGTTCTTC
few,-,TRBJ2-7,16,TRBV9,CASSVSGFRPSYEQYF,TGTGCCAGCAGCGTATCAGGGTTTCGGCCCTCCTACGAGCAGTACTTC
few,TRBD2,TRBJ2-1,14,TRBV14,CASSRGLGFNEQFF,TGTGCCAGCAGCCGAGGACTAGGCTTCAATGAGCAGTTCTTC
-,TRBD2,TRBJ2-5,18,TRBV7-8,CASSLVDSGRATRKTQYF,TGTGCCAGCAGCTTAGTAGATAGCGGGAGGGCCACTCGGAAGACCCAGTACTTC
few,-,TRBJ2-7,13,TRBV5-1,CASSLPVGDEQYF,TGCGCCAGCAGCCTACCGGTTGGGGACGAGCAGTACTTC
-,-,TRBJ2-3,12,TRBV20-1,CSAPHGEDTQYF,TGCAGTGCTCCGCACGGAGAGGATACACAGTATTTT
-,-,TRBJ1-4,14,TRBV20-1,CSARERGAREKLFF,TGCAGTGCTAGAGAGCGGGGGGCTCGGGAAAAACTGTTTTTT
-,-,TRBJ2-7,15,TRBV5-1,CASSWGGDRTYEQYF,TGCGCCAGCAGCTGGGGGGGGGACAGAACCTACGAGCAGTACTTC
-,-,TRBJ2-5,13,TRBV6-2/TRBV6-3,CASSFTQKETQYF,TGTGCCAGCAGTTTCACCCAGAAAGAGACCCAGTACTTC
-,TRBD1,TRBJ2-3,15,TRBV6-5,CASSRGQVAGDTQYF,TGTGCCAGCAGTCGGGGACAGGTGGCAGGAGATACGCAGTATTTT
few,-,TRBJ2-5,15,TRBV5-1,CASSPRDGFQETQYF,TGCGCCAGCAGCCCCAGGGACGGCTTCCAAGAGACCCAGTACTTC
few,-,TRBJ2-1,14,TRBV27,CASSSLSSYNEQFF,TGTGCCAGCAGTTCCCTCAGCTCCTACAATGAGCAGTTCTTC
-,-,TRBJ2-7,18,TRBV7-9,CASSDPVKGQGHSYEQYF,TGTGCCAGCAGCGACCCCGTTAAGGGACAAGGACACTCCTACGAGCAGTACTTC
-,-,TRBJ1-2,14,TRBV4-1,CASSQDWTNYGYTF,TGCGCCAGCAGCCAAGATTGGACAAACTATGGCTACACCTTC
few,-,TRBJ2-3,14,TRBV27,CASSLSLAADTQYF,TGTGCTAGCAGTTTATCATTGGCAGCAGATACGCAGTATTTT
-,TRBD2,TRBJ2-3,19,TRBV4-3,CASSRTRAGAWGITDTQYF,TGCGCCAGCAGCCGAACAAGAGCGGGGGCGTGGGGTATCACAGATACGCAGTATTTT
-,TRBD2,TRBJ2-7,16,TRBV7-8,CAGSLSVQGGSYEQYF,TGTGCCGGCAGCTTATCGGTGCAGGGAGGGTCCTACGAGCAGTACTTC
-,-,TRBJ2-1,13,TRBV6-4,CASSEGPSNEQFF,TGTGCCAGCAGTGAGGGACCGAGTAATGAGCAGTTCTTC
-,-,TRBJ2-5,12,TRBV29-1,CSVEKGEETQYF,TGCAGCGTTGAAAAAGGGGAAGAGACCCAGTACTTC
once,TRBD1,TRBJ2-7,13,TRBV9,CASSAANRGVQYF,TGTGCCAGCAGCGCAGCAAACAGGGGGGTGCAGTACTTC
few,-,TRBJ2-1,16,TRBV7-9,CASSFSNWGPDNEQFF,TGTGCCAGCAGCTTTTCTAACTGGGGCCCAGACAATGAGCAGTTCTTC
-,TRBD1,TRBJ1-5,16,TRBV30,CAWSLGQGAGSQPQHF,TGTGCCTGGAGTTTGGGACAGGGGGCAGGAAGTCAGCCCCAGCATTTT
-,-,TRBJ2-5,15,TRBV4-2,CASSGVLGGAETQYF,TGTGCCAGCAGCGGGGTCCTAGGGGGAGCGGAGACCCAGTACTTC
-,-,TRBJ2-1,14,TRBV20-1,CSASWVSRSGEQFF,TGCAGTGCTAGTTGGGTCTCTAGGAGCGGTGAGCAGTTCTTC
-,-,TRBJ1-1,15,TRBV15,CATSRDRGMGTEAFF,TGTGCCACCAGCAGAGATCGGGGGATGGGCACGGAAGCTTTCTTT
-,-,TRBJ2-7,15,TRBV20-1,CSARGSQGLPYEQYF,TGCAGCGCTAGAGGGTCGCAGGGGCTCCCCTACGAGCAGTACTTC
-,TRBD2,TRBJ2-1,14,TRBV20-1,CSASGAGAGNEQFF,TGCAGTGCTAGTGGGGCGGGAGCTGGGAATGAGCAGTTCTTC
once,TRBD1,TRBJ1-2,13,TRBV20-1,CSARDKTGSGYTF,TGCAGTGCTAGAGACAAGACAGGGAGCGGCTACACCTTC
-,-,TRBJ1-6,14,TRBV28,CASSWNANNSPLHF,TGTGCCAGCAGTTGGAACGCCAATAATTCACCCCTCCACTTT